The clone carrying this T cell receptor beta chain was detected a few times. What it binds is not known. The data stem from a study of cytomegalovirus exposure and HLA in healthy donors. Study conclusions and caveats: Association of 16,951 TCR beta sequences with HLA alleles was found at 0.05 false discovery rate in a later analysis. Altogether, 150 to 200 TCR beta chains were recorded as cytomegalovirus-associated.

Researchers ran the PCR with 60 Vbeta and 13 Jbeta primers. Libraries were prepared by immunoSEQ multiplex PCR; TCRdb keeps only in-frame clonotypes and omits some of them. Among over 200,000 clones listed, about 81% were seen once. The sample taken for sequencing was PBMCs. The sequence was obtained from a woman aged 35 to 49 in good health and CMV-seropositive.

As DNA, the CDR3 is TGTGCCAGCAGCGCCCCCGGGGGCACAGATACGCAGTATTTT. It is translated as CASSAPGGTDTQYF. This rearrangement joins TRBV9 to TRBJ2-3, with D perhaps matching TRBD2 (5 bases). The germline CDR1 and CDR2 sequences are SGDLS and YYNGEE. V shed 3 bases and J shed 1 base, with 9 bases lying between them. The CDR3 totals 14 residues.